Below are 5 T cell receptor beta chains sequenced from a single sample in a study of cytomegalovirus exposure and HLA in healthy donors. 60 Vbeta and 13 Jbeta primers were used in PCR. The table came from immunoSEQ multiplex PCR; TCRdb's copy has only in-frame clones and leaves some out. The sample records 130,000 or so clones, about two thirds being singletons. Sequenced: PBMCs. The source is a man aged 35-49 years in good health and CMV-seropositive.

This clone has more than one count but fewer than ten. The chain joins TRBV5-6 to TRBJ1-5; no firm D call. V was shortened by 1 base and J by 2 bases, with 7 bases between the two germline ends. CDR3 length equals 14 residues. Germline values: CDR1 SGHDT, CDR2 YYEEEE. CDR3: CASSLFGRNQPQHF. DNA for the CDR3: TGTGCCAGCAGCTTGTTTGGGCGCAATCAGCCCCAGCATTTT.

This clone was counted once. This chain links TRBV5-1 with TRBJ2-3, with 8 bases lining up with TRBD1. The CDR3 has 16 residues. V shed 2 bases and J 3 bases; nucleotides not matched to a gene: 8. Germline V CDR1 and CDR2: SGHRS, YFSETQ. CDR3 sequence (DNA): TGCGCCAGCAGCTTCACAGGGGGGTTACTGACAGATACGCAGTATTTT. Residues: CASSFTGGLLTDTQYF.

This clone was counted between two and nine times. This chain joins TRBV19 and TRBJ1-4; D possibly corresponds to TRBD1 (6 bases). This CDR3 has 15 amino acids. Germline CDR1 and CDR2: LNHDA and SQIVND (reference sequence). Between the trimmed V and J ends, which lost 3 bases and 4 bases, there was a span of 12 bases. CDR3 bases: TGTGCCAGTAGTATGGGGGCAGTTAATAATGAAAAACTGTTTTTT. It yields the protein CASSMGAVNNEKLFF.

This clone was detected only once. The chain employs TRBV10-3 and TRBJ2-1, with D possibly TRBD2 on 6 matching bases. CDR1 and CDR2 from the germline V gene are ENHRY and SYGVKD. This CDR3 has 15 amino acids. V gave up 2 bases and J gave up 9 bases, with 17 bases separating them. Written as DNA, the CDR3 is TGTGCCATCAGTGAGCCGATGGGTCCTAGCGTTGAGCAGTTCTTC. Protein sequence: CAISEPMGPSVEQFF.

This clone was detected a few times. J is TRBJ1-2 and V is TRBV7-2; D is unclear. CDR1 and CDR2 from the germline V gene are SGHTA and FQGNSA. The CDR3 spans 12 residues. The V and J ends lost 1 base and 6 bases respectively, with 6 bases between them. CDR3 DNA sequence: TGTGCCAGCAGCTTAGTGGGCCATGGCTACACCTTC. It specifies CASSLVGHGYTF. Full variable domain (outside the CDR3, taken from reference TRBV7-2 and TRBJ1-2): GAGVSQSPSNKVTEKGKDVELRCDPISGHTALYWYRQSLGQGLEFLIYFQGNSAPDKSGLPSDRFSAERTGGSVSTLTIQRTQQEDSAVYLCASSLVGHGYTFGSGTRLTVV.